Following are 28 T cell receptor beta chains from one sample sequenced in a study of early T cells in non-severe SARS-CoV-2 infection. TCRdb fed the 5' RACE reads into MiXCR, producing one record per CDR3 protein. Counted here are tens of thousands of distinct CDR3 sequences, roughly 5.4% occurring once; the ten biggest clones make up 3.5% to 5%. Source material: whole blood. The receptor set was obtained from an adult who was a healthcare worker with PCR-confirmed SARS-CoV-2 infection or an uninfected control (not recorded which).

This clonotype was seen many times. The V gene is TRBV7-8, the J gene TRBJ2-3; weak D call: TRBD1 (5 bases). The CDR3 runs 14 residues. V lost 0 bases, J lost 1 base, and 5 bases lay in between. Germline V gene sequence: CDR1 SGHVS, CDR2 FQNEAQ. Written as DNA, the CDR3 is TGTGCCAGCAGCTTAGCGGGGCGCACAGATACGCAGTATTTT. It encodes CASSLAGRTDTQYF.

Ten or more counts support this clonotype. J is TRBJ2-3 and V is TRBV5-4; 8 nucleotides line up with TRBD2. V shed 2 bases and J 1 base; nucleotides not matched to a gene: 3. The germline gives CDR1 SGHNT, CDR2 YYREEE (reference sequence). This CDR3 is 15 amino acids long. The CDR3 DNA follows: TGTGCCAGCAGCTTAGCGGGAGTAGGCACAGATACGCAGTATTTT. Translated: CASSLAGVGTDTQYF.

This clonotype has ten or more counts. The V gene is TRBV2, the J gene TRBJ1-1; TRBD1 matches at 9 bases. The ends lost 4 bases at V and 10 bases at J; junction bases unmatched: 7. This CDR3 spans 13 amino acids. Germline V gene sequence: CDR1 SNHLY, CDR2 FYNNEI. The DNA for the CDR3 is TGTGCCAGCAGTGGGGGTCCGGACAGGGGAGCTTTCTTT. Its translation: CASSGGPDRGAFF.

In its sample, this clonotype was seen many times. The chain is built from TRBV7-2 and TRBJ2-7, with TRBD2 matching 9 bases. Germline loops: CDR1 SGHTA, CDR2 FQGNSA. V shed 3 bases, J shed 7 bases, and the junction held 10 bases outside the gene matches. The CDR3 has 15 residues. CDR3 region: CASSFSSGSRMEQYF. CDR3 nucleotide sequence: TGTGCCAGCAGCTTCAGTAGCGGGAGCCGAATGGAGCAGTACTTC.

This clonotype was observed many times. The chain is built from TRBV7-7 and TRBJ2-7; D perhaps matches TRBD2 (6 bases). The CDR3 covers 15 residues. The V end lost 6 bases, the J end lost 0 bases, and 15 bases lay between the germline ends. CDR1 is SSHAT, CDR2 FNYEAQ, per germline (reference sequence). The chain's CDR3 is CASSFRDGGSYEQYF. Here the CDR3 DNA reads TGTGCCAGCAGTTTCCGGGACGGGGGCTCCTACGAGCAGTACTTC.

The chain carries TRBV28 and TRBJ1-4; 7 nucleotides line up with TRBD1. Germline values: CDR1 MDHEN, CDR2 SYDVKM. V shed 2 bases, J shed 8 bases, and the junction held 8 bases outside the gene matches. The CDR3 length is 15 residues. The CDR3 region has the DNA TGTGCCAGCAGTTTAGAGGGGGCGCGACAGGAAAAACTGTTTTTT. Translating it yields CASSLEGARQEKLFF.

This clonotype was seen more than once but under ten times. The rearrangement links TRBV11-2 to TRBJ2-7; D uncertain. The germline gives CDR1 SGHAT, CDR2 FQNNGV. The CDR3 loop spans 14 amino acids. With 2 bases removed from V and 0 bases from J, the gap between germline ends came to 8 bases. The CDR3 nucleotides are TGTGCCAGCAGCTTAATCGATACCTCCTACGAGCAGTACTTC. Its protein is CASSLIDTSYEQYF.

V and J are TRBV11-2 and TRBJ2-2, with D perhaps given as TRBD1 or TRBD2 (6 bases each). The CDR3 contains 18 residues. Per germline, CDR1 SGHAT and CDR2 FQNNGV. V lost 1 base and J 6 bases, leaving 21 bases between the germline ends. CDR3 sequence: CASSLVSPFRGPAGELFF. CDR3 DNA: TGTGCCAGCAGCTTAGTTTCCCCCTTTCGGGGGCCCGCCGGGGAGCTGTTTTTT.

This clonotype turned up a few times. V is TRBV11-2 and J is TRBJ1-6, with D possibly TRBD1 on 6 matching bases. CDR1 and CDR2 (germline): SGHAT, FQNNGV. Trimming cost V 1 base and J 6 bases, with 13 bases left between them. CDR3 size: 16 residues. CDR3 sequence reads: CASSLATGIRNSPLHF. The CDR3 DNA sequence: TGTGCCAGCAGCTTAGCGACAGGAATTCGTAATTCACCCCTCCACTTT.

This clonotype has only a few counts. The rearrangement links TRBV2 to TRBJ2-1, with D uncertain. This CDR3 spans 14 amino acids. Deletions cut 3 bases from V and 9 bases from J, with 15 bases between. The germline gives CDR1 SNHLY, CDR2 FYNNEI. The DNA of the CDR3 is TGTGCCAGCAGTGAGGCTAGGAACGGCGGTGAGCAGTTCTTC. This translates into CASSEARNGGEQFF. The full variable domain, completed using reference TRBV2 and TRBJ2-1, is EPEVTQTPSHQVTQMGQEVILRCVPISNHLYFYWYRQILGQKVEFLVSFYNNEISEKSEIFDDQFSVERPDGSNFTLKIRSTKLEDSAMYFCASSEARNGGEQFFGPGTRLTVL.

Many counts were recorded for this clonotype. The chain joins TRBV4-2 to TRBJ2-3, with D hard to call. Germline CDR1 LGHNA, CDR2 YNFKEQ. V lost 1 base and J lost 4, with 0 bases in between. CDR3 length equals 11 residues. The DNA of the CDR3 is TGTGCCAGCAGCCAAGCAGATACGCAGTATTTT. It translates to CASSQADTQYF.

This clonotype was counted ten times or more. The gene calls are TRBV20-1 and TRBJ1-2; D not resolved. V was trimmed by 1 base and J by 4 bases, leaving 7 bases between them. The CDR3 consists of 12 residues. Germline lookup yields CDR1 DFQATT and CDR2 SNEGSKA (reference sequence). DNA of the CDR3: TGCAGTGCTAGAGGAGATATCTATGGCTACACCTTC. Translation gives CSARGDIYGYTF.

This clonotype was counted a few times. The chain has TRBV2 and TRBJ2-7, with 10 bases lining up with TRBD1. This CDR3 contains 14 residues. Germline lookup yields CDR1 SNHLY and CDR2 FYNNEI. V shed 8 bases and J 3 bases; nucleotides not matched to a gene: 7. CDR3 in amino acids: CASRSGTGDYEQYF. CDR3 DNA: TGTGCCAGCCGTAGTGGGACAGGGGACTACGAGCAGTACTTC.

This clonotype was counted ten times or more. This chain links TRBV2 with TRBJ2-7; 11 positions match TRBD2. V trimming: 7 bases; J trimming: 4 bases; junction bases outside the gene matches: 6. The germline V gene encodes CDR1 SNHLY and CDR2 FYNNEI. The CDR3 totals 14 residues. The CDR3 is CASKELAGEYEQYF. The CDR3 bases are TGTGCCAGCAAGGAACTAGCGGGAGAGTACGAGCAGTACTTC.

This clonotype was seen at least ten times. This chain uses TRBV18 with TRBJ1-2; D ambiguous. V was pared by 3 bases and J by 8 bases, with 19 bases between. The CDR3 runs 15 residues. CDR1 KGHSH and CDR2 LQKENI come from the germline V gene. The CDR3 spells CASSPQRTDSSGYTF. The CDR3 DNA is TGTGCCAGCTCACCCCAACGGACGGATTCCTCGGGCTACACCTTC. Full variable domain (outside the CDR3, taken from reference TRBV18 and TRBJ1-2): NAGVMQNPRHLVRRRGQEARLRCSPMKGHSHVYWYRQLPEEGLKFMVYLQKENIIDESGMPKERFSAEFPKEGPSILRIQQVVRGDSAAYFCASSPQRTDSSGYTFGSGTRLTVV.

This clonotype was picked up many times. This chain uses TRBV6-1 with TRBJ1-5, with 7 positions matching TRBD1. The trim removed 8 bases at V and 1 base at J, leaving 5 bases unmatched. This CDR3 has 14 amino acids. Germline CDR1 reads MNHNS; CDR2 reads SASEGT. This CDR3 reads CASLEQGSNQPQHF. As DNA, the CDR3 is TGTGCCAGCCTTGAACAGGGGAGCAATCAGCCCCAGCATTTT.

This clonotype was detected ten times or more. This chain connects TRBV5-4 to TRBJ1-1; D gene uncertain. Per the germline V gene, CDR1 is SGHNT and CDR2 is YYREEE (reference sequence). The CDR3 length is 11 residues. V lost 6 bases to trimming and J lost 1 base, with 4 bases between them. CDR3 nucleotide sequence: TGTGCCAGCAAGGGGAACACTGAAGCTTTCTTT. It is translated as CASKGNTEAFF.

This clonotype was seen at least ten times. This rearrangement joins TRBV27 to TRBJ1-4, with 7 bases fitting TRBD1. The germline V gene has CDR1 MNHEY and CDR2 SMNVEV (reference sequence). This CDR3 contains 16 residues. The V segment lost 6 bases and the J segment 2 bases; nucleotides outside the gene matches: 9. The CDR3: CASRVRQGTTNEKLFF. The CDR3 DNA follows: TGTGCCAGCAGGGTCCGACAGGGAACCACTAATGAAAAACTGTTTTTT.

This clonotype was detected many times. This chain connects TRBV21-1 to TRBJ2-3; the tabulated D call, TRBD2, remains unverified against the DNA. TRBV21-1 is a pseudogene locus. CDR3 size: 19 residues. The CDR3 DNA follows: TGTGCCAGCAGCAAAAAAAGGGGTTCCAGCGGGACTAACACAGATACGCAGTATTTT. Residues: CASSKKRGSSGTNTDTQYF.

This clonotype was seen at least ten times. This chain joins TRBV29-1 and TRBJ2-7, with D possibly TRBD2 on 6 matching bases. V was trimmed by 4 bases and J by 4 bases, leaving 14 bases between them. The CDR3 runs to 13 residues. The germline CDR1 and CDR2 sequences are SQVTM and ANQGSEA. CDR3 DNA: TGCAGCGTTGGTACGACTAGAAGTTACGAGCAGTACTTC. It translates to CSVGTTRSYEQYF.

This clonotype was counted many times. The chain uses TRBV27 and TRBJ1-6; D ambiguous. Trimming left V 6 bases short and J 7 bases short, with 7 bases between. The CDR3 consists of 12 residues. The V gene's germline CDR1 is MNHEY and CDR2 SMNVEV (reference sequence). This CDR3 is CASRTVNSPLHF. The CDR3 region has the DNA TGTGCCAGCAGGACTGTAAATTCACCCCTCCACTTT.

This clonotype has a count of ten or more. J is TRBJ2-3 and V is TRBV10-2; 10 bases line up with TRBD2. The length of the CDR3 is 18 residues. The junction had 12 bases not matched to a gene; V was cut back by 4 bases and J by 2 bases. The germline CDR1 and CDR2 sequences are WSHSY and SAAADI. The CDR3 nucleotides read TGCGCCAGCAGTGTAGGAAGCGGGAGGGCCGGGGCCACAGATACGCAGTATTTT. As protein: CASSVGSGRAGATDTQYF.

This clonotype was found many times. V gene TRBV28 combines with J gene TRBJ2-3; 7 nucleotides match TRBD1. The CDR3 length is 16 residues. V shed 2 bases, J shed 2 bases, and the junction held 7 bases outside the gene matches. CDR1 and CDR2 (germline): MDHEN, SYDVKM. CDR3 protein: CASSLADREYTDTQYF. The CDR3 DNA is TGTGCCAGCAGTTTAGCAGACAGGGAATACACAGATACGCAGTATTTT.

This clonotype was counted ten times or more. The rearrangement joins TRBV10-3 to TRBJ2-7, with TRBD2 matching over 9 bases. V shed 3 bases, J shed 2 bases, and the junction held 2 bases outside the gene matches. The germline gives CDR1 ENHRY, CDR2 SYGVKD. This CDR3 contains 14 residues. DNA of the CDR3: TGTGCCATCAGTGATAAGCGGGAGGCCTACGAGCAGTACTTC. It codes for CAISDKREAYEQYF.

This clonotype has at least ten counts. This rearrangement joins TRBV7-8 to TRBJ2-7; no clear D. The CDR3 extends over 16 amino acids. Germline V gives CDR1 SGHVS, CDR2 FQNEAQ. The ends were cut back, 3 bases at V and 1 base at J, with 16 bases in the middle. The CDR3 reads CASSFFVIASSYEQYF. CDR3 bases: TGTGCCAGCAGCTTTTTCGTAATCGCGTCTTCCTACGAGCAGTACTTC.

The sample holds many counts of this clonotype. This chain uses TRBV29-1 with TRBJ1-1; D is possibly TRBD1 (5 bases). The CDR3 sequence is 14 residues long. V was pared by 4 bases and J by 6 bases, with 18 bases between. Germline CDR1 SQVTM, CDR2 ANQGSEA. The CDR3 DNA follows: TGCAGCGTTGTGGTAGACAGTTCGCGTGCTGAAGCTTTCTTT. Amino acids: CSVVVDSSRAEAFF.

Ten or more counts support this clonotype. The chain combines TRBV10-3 with TRBJ2-7; the D gene is possibly TRBD1 (6 bases). The V gene's germline CDR1 is ENHRY and CDR2 SYGVKD. The CDR3 is 12 amino acids. Trimming stripped 7 bases from V and 4 bases from J, with 11 bases between. The DNA of the CDR3 is TGTGCCATCACTAACACAGGGTACGAGCAGTACTTC. It is translated as CAITNTGYEQYF.

This clonotype was seen ten or more times. The chain recombines TRBV28 with TRBJ2-3; D gene unclear. The CDR3 covers 11 residues. Trimming took off 6 bases at V and 3 bases at J, with 4 bases between the two ends. Germline V gene sequence: CDR1 MDHEN, CDR2 SYDVKM. CDR3 region: CASSRTDTQYF. The DNA of the CDR3 is TGTGCCAGCAGCCGGACAGATACGCAGTATTTT.